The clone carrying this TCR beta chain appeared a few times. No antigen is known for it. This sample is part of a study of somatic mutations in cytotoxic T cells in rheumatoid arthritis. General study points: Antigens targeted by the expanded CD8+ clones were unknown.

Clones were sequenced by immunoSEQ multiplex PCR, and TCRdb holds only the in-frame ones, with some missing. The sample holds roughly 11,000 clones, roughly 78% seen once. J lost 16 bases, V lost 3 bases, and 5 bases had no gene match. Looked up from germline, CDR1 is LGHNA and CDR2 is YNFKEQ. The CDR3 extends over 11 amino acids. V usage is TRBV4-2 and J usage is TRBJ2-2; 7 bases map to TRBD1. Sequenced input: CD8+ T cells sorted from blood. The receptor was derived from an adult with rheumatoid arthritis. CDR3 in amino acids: CASSQADREFF. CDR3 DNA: TGTGCCAGCAGCCAGGCTGACAGGGAGTTTTTT.